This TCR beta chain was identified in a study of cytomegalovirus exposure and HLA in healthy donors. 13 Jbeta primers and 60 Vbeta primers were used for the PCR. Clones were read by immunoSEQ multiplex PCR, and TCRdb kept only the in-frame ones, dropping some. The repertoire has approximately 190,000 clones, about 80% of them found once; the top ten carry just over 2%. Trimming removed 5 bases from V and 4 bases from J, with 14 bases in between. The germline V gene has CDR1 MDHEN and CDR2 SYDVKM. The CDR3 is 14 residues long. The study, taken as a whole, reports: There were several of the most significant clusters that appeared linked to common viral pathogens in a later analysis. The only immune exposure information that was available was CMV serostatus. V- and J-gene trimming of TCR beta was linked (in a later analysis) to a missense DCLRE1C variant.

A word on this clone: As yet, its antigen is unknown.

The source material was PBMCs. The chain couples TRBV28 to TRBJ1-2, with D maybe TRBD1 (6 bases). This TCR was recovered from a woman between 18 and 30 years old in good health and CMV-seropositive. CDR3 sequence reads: CASSATGSGYGYTF. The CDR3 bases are TGTGCCAGCAGTGCTACAGGGTCCGGCTATGGCTACACCTTC.